The clone carrying this TCR beta chain was seen more than once but under ten times. Its target is not known. Germline-derived CDR1 and CDR2 are SGHVS and FNYEAQ. This CDR3 has 16 residues. With 4 bases removed from V and 2 bases from J, the gap between germline ends came to 18 bases. This sample was included in a study of T-cell reconstitution after alpha-beta-depleted transplantation in children. The TCRbeta library incorporated unique molecular identifiers. TCRdb reprocessed the PCR reads with MiXCR, giving one entry per CDR3 protein. The sample records about 980,000 distinct CDR3 sequences, less than 30% being singletons. Whole-study results and caveats: After transplant, at about two months, alpha-beta T cells were reportedly derived from several hundred expanded graft clones.

The receptor was isolated from a boy under three years old who had a stem cell transplant for SCID, so the T cells may come from the graft donor. This rearrangement joins TRBV7-6 to TRBJ2-7; D may correspond to TRBD1 or TRBD2 (5 bases each). Sample: PBMCs, mostly from graft donor cells, taken 360 days after TCRalphabeta/CD19-depleted stem cell transplant. CDR3 bases: TGTGCCAGCAGCTCAGGGACCGAGGATTTACCCTACGAGCAGTACTTC. Protein: CASSSGTEDLPYEQYF.